This T cell receptor beta chain was profiled in a study of blood T cells in healthy people across ages. Sample-barcoded 5' priming and a J-beta primer mix drove a second PCR of roughly 7 to 11 cycles. MiXCR, applied by TCRdb to the 5' RACE reads, yields one record per CDR3 protein. The sample holds around 670,000 distinct CDR3 sequences, roughly 30% seen once. CDR3 length: 13 residues. J gave up 11 bases and V 6 bases, and 11 bases lay outside the gene matches. Germline CDR1 reads MNHEY; CDR2 reads SVGEGT. This receptor was obtained from an elderly woman in good health. The chain links TRBV6-2 or TRBV6-3 to TRBJ2-5, with 8 bases lining up with TRBD2. Sequencing was carried out using blood. The CDR3 DNA sequence: TGTGCCAGCAGGGCGGGGGGCAAACATGAGCAGTACTTC. As protein: CASRAGGKHEQYF.